This T cell receptor beta chain is drawn from a study of T cell repertoires in cytomegalovirus infection. This clonotype was observed a handful of times. What it binds is not known. The CDR3 length is 15 residues. V was trimmed by 4 bases and J by 1 base, leaving 13 bases between them. Germline V lookup: CDR1 SGHTA, CDR2 FQGNSA. TCRdb ran MiXCR on the reads and lists one entry per CDR3 protein. The sample holds hundreds of thousands of distinct CDR3 sequences, about 28% seen once. This TCR was recovered from a human donor in good health (CMV status not recorded). Some clones in this sample may be carry-over from other donors' samples. Sequencing used cultured PBMCs, obtained from culture after CMV antigen stimulation. V is TRBV7-2 and J is TRBJ1-1; D unclear. This CDR3 reads CASSYIMVRNTEAFF. The DNA of the CDR3 is TGTGCCAGCAGCTACATCATGGTAAGGAACACTGAAGCTTTCTTT.